The 5 T cell receptor beta chains reported below all come from one sample, sequenced in a study of blood T cell repertoires in COVID-19. This table comes from immunoSEQ multiplex PCR, and its TCRdb copy is limited to in-frame clones, with some not included. The sample holds about 440,000 clones, 80% to 95% seen once. Specimen: PBMCs or T cells enriched from blood (not recorded which). The receptors originated from a man younger than 35 who had recovered from COVID-19.

This clone showed up just once. The V call is TRBV19, the J call TRBJ1-5, with TRBD1 matching 8 bases. V lost 1 base, J lost 1 base, and 9 bases stayed unmatched. Germline CDR1 LNHDA, CDR2 SQIVND (reference sequence). This CDR3 contains 18 residues. This CDR3 reads CASSIAGQGRLSNQPQHF. The DNA for the CDR3 is TGTGCCAGTAGTATAGCCGGACAGGGAAGGTTGAGCAATCAGCCCCAGCATTTT.

This sequence joins TRBV19 and TRBJ1-2, with D uncertain. V lost 3 bases, J lost 5 bases, and 10 bases lay in between. The CDR3 sequence is 13 residues long. Germline V CDR1 and CDR2: LNHDA, SQIVND (reference sequence). CDR3: CASSINGLYGYTF. The DNA of the CDR3 is TGTGCCAGTAGTATCAACGGTCTGTATGGCTACACCTTC. Together with reference TRBV19 and TRBJ1-2, the CDR3 gives the full variable domain: DGGITQSPKYLFRKEGQNVTLSCEQNLNHDAMYWYRQDPGQGLRLIYYSQIVNDFQKGDIAEGYSVSREKKESFPLTVTSAQKNPTAFYLCASSINGLYGYTFGSGTRLTVV.

The genes are TRBV7-9 and TRBJ1-3; 7 bases are shared with TRBD1. The junction had 7 bases not matched to a gene; V was cut back by 4 bases and J by 1 base. The CDR3 has 16 amino acids. Germline V gene sequence: CDR1 SEHNR, CDR2 FQNEAQ (reference sequence). Written as DNA, the CDR3 is TGTGCCAGCAGCTCTACAGGGGAGTTGTCTGGAAACACCATATATTTT. Amino acids: CASSSTGELSGNTIYF.

The chain recombines TRBV7-9 with TRBJ2-3, with 7 bases lining up with TRBD2. The germline gives CDR1 SEHNR, CDR2 FQNEAQ (reference sequence). V was pared by 2 bases and J by 2 bases, with 10 bases of the junction left unmatched. The CDR3 loop spans 17 amino acids. The chain's CDR3 is CASSLSLGGGYTDTQYF. The CDR3 nucleotides read TGTGCCAGCAGCTTATCCCTGGGCGGGGGATACACAGATACGCAGTATTTT.

This clone is a singleton in its sample. The chain joins TRBV30 to TRBJ2-3, with D tentatively TRBD2 (5 bases). V lost 0 bases, J lost 8 bases, and 9 bases lay in between. The CDR3 consists of 12 residues. Germline V gene data show CDR1 as GTSNPN and CDR2 as SVGIG (reference sequence). CDR3 in amino acids: CAWSVREGTQYF. Here the CDR3 DNA reads TGTGCCTGGAGTGTACGGGAAGGTACGCAGTATTTT.